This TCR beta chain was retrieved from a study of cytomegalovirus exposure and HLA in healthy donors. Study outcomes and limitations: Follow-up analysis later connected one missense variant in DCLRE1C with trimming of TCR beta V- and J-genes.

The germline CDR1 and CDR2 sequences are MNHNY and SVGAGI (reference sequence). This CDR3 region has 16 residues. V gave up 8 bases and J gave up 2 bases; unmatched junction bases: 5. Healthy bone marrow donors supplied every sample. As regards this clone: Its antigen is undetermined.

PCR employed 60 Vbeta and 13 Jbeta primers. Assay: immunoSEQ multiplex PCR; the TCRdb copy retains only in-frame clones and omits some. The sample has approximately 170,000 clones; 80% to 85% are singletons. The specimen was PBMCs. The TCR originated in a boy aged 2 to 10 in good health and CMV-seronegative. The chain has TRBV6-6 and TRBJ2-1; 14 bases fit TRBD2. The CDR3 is CASGLAGGGPYNEQFF. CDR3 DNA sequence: TGTGCCAGCGGACTAGCGGGAGGAGGGCCCTACAATGAGCAGTTCTTC.